These 28 T cell receptor beta chains share one sample of origin, sequenced in a study of cytomegalovirus exposure and HLA in healthy donors. Primers for the PCR totalled 60 Vbeta and 13 Jbeta. The assay was immunoSEQ multiplex PCR, and TCRdb's table has in-frame clones only and misses some. The repertoire holds about 150,000 clones, with 80% as singletons. Sequences were obtained from PBMCs. The receptors were gathered from a man aged 25-40 years in good health and CMV-seronegative.

This clone appeared a few times. This chain links TRBV28 with TRBJ1-5, with D uncertain. Trimming left V 6 bases short and J 5 bases short, with 8 bases between. CDR1 and CDR2 from the germline V gene are MDHEN and SYDVKM. This CDR3 region has 12 residues. The CDR3 reads CASRVLHQPQHF. The CDR3 nucleotides read TGTGCCAGCAGGGTACTCCATCAGCCCCAGCATTTT. The full variable domain, completed using reference TRBV28 and TRBJ1-5, is DVKVTQSSRYLVKRTGEKVFLECVQDMDHENMFWYRQDPGLGLRLIYFSYDVKMKEKGDIPEGYSVSREKKERFSLILESASTNQTSMYLCASRVLHQPQHFGDGTRLSIL.

V usage is TRBV5-1 and J usage is TRBJ1-1; maybe TRBD1 (5 bases). The germline V gene encodes CDR1 SGHRS and CDR2 YFSETQ. Trimming removed 4 bases at V and 0 bases at J, with 13 bases between. CDR3 length equals 15 residues. CDR3 coding DNA: TGCGCCAGCAGCGCTTACAGGAATATGAACACTGAAGCTTTCTTT. Residues: CASSAYRNMNTEAFF.

The rearrangement uses TRBV28 and TRBJ2-6; D call uncertain. Trimming cost V 6 bases and J 0 bases, with 6 bases left between them. The CDR3 is 14 amino acids. Germline loops: CDR1 MDHEN, CDR2 SYDVKM. This CDR3 is CASSISSGANVLTF. As DNA, the CDR3 is TGTGCCAGCAGCATTAGCTCTGGGGCCAACGTCCTGACTTTC.

This chain links TRBV6-1 with TRBJ2-5; 8 nucleotides match TRBD1. The closer fit of TRBJ2-7 to the DNA end suggests the J call may be wrong. The CDR3 length is 13 residues. From germline, CDR1 is MNHNS and CDR2 SASEGT. The CDR3 here is CASGGQGGDEQYF. Written as DNA, the CDR3 is TGTGCCAGCGGTGGACAGGGTGGGGACGAGCAGTACTTC.

This chain connects TRBV11-1 to TRBJ2-5, with TRBD1 as a possible D gene (7 bases). V lost 5 bases, J lost 5 bases, and 18 bases lay in between. Per the germline V gene, CDR1 is SGHAT and CDR2 is FQDESV (reference sequence). CDR3 size: 15 residues. The CDR3 nucleotides read TGTGCCAGCAGCCCCATGAGGGGGCGGGGTGAGACCCAGTACTTC. This encodes CASSPMRGRGETQYF.

The chain recombines TRBV7-9 with TRBJ1-1, with 7 nucleotides matching TRBD1. The CDR3 length is 13 residues. Germline trimming cut 5 bases from V and 7 bases from J; bases unmatched to any gene: 7. Germline assignment: CDR1 SEHNR and CDR2 FQNEAQ (reference sequence). Written as DNA, the CDR3 is TGTGCCAGCAGCCCCCAACAGGGGTTTGAAGCTTTCTTT. This gives the protein CASSPQQGFEAFF.

V and J are TRBV6-6 and TRBJ2-3, with TRBD1 identical over 7 bases. CDR3 length: 13 residues. The V gene's germline CDR1 is MNHNY and CDR2 SVGAGI (reference sequence). The J segment lost 4 bases and the V segment lost 5 bases, leaving 3 bases of the junction unmatched. CDR3 in amino acids: CASSTDRPDTQYF. DNA for the CDR3: TGTGCCAGCAGTACGGACAGGCCAGATACGCAGTATTTT.

The chain joins TRBV11-3 to TRBJ2-3, with D maybe TRBD1 (5 bases). The CDR3 totals 15 residues. V was trimmed by 1 base and J by 7 bases, leaving 15 bases between them. Looked up from germline, CDR1 is SGHNT and CDR2 is YENEEA. The CDR3 DNA reads as TGTGCCAGCAGCTTAGGGGGCTCTCTTACCTATACGCAGTATTTT. Encoded protein: CASSLGGSLTYTQYF.

This clone occurred once. The CDR3 DNA sequence: TGCGCCAGCAGCTACCTTGGGGCAGCCTACAATGAGCAGTTCTTC. It specifies CASSYLGAAYNEQFF. The chain is built from TRBV4-3 and TRBJ2-1; perhaps TRBD1 as D (5 bases). V lost 5 bases to trimming and J lost 2 bases, with 13 bases between them. Germline V gene sequence: CDR1 LGHNA, CDR2 YSLEER. This CDR3 is built from 15 residues.

V usage is TRBV4-2 and J usage is TRBJ1-1; the match to TRBD1 covers 9 bases. The CDR3 contains 16 residues. Germline loops: CDR1 LGHNA, CDR2 YNFKEQ. V was pared by 5 bases and J by 4 bases, with 11 bases of the junction left unmatched. CDR3 coding DNA: TGTGCCAGCAGCGACACTCCGGGACAGGGAACCACTGAAGCTTTCTTT. This translates into CASSDTPGQGTTEAFF.

The rearrangement joins TRBV28 to TRBJ1-4, with D tentatively TRBD1 (6 bases). CDR1 is MDHEN, CDR2 SYDVKM, per germline. V shed 6 bases and J shed 6 bases, with 17 bases lying between them. The length of the CDR3 is 15 residues. The CDR3 here is CASSLRGAGDEKLFF. CDR3 bases: TGTGCCAGCAGCCTCAGGGGAGCGGGAGATGAAAAACTGTTTTTT.

The rearrangement uses TRBV19 and TRBJ2-7; D not resolved. Germline V CDR1 and CDR2: LNHDA, SQIVND (reference sequence). The CDR3 has 13 amino acids. Trimming pared 6 bases from V and 1 base from J, leaving 10 bases between. CDR3 nucleotides: TGTGCCAGTAGCTCAGTGAGGTCCTACGAGCAGTACTTC. Translating it yields CASSSVRSYEQYF.

V is TRBV30 and J is TRBJ2-1; D is perhaps TRBD1 (5 bases). The ends were cut back, 0 bases at V and 4 bases at J, with 10 bases in the middle. Germline V gene lookup returns CDR1 GTSNPN and CDR2 SVGIG (reference sequence). The CDR3 extends over 14 amino acids. The CDR3 nucleotides read TGTGCCTGGAGTGTGGCAGGGCATTACAATGAGCAGTTCTTC. Translation: CAWSVAGHYNEQFF.

The chain combines TRBV18 with TRBJ2-1, with 9 bases that match TRBD2. After removal of 8 bases from V and 4 bases from J, the junction contained 3 bases not matched to a gene. This CDR3 spans 13 amino acids. The V gene's germline CDR1 is KGHSH and CDR2 LQKENI. CDR3 sequence (DNA): TGTGCCAGCCGACTAGCGGAGTACAATGAGCAGTTCTTC. Translation gives CASRLAEYNEQFF. Complete variable domain (other parts from reference TRBV18 and TRBJ2-1): NAGVMQNPRHLVRRRGQEARLRCSPMKGHSHVYWYRQLPEEGLKFMVYLQKENIIDESGMPKERFSAEFPKEGPSILRIQQVVRGDSAAYFCASRLAEYNEQFFGPGTRLTVL.

The genes are TRBV6-5 and TRBJ2-7; 9 bases align to TRBD1. The ends lost 6 bases at V and 4 bases at J; junction bases unmatched: 4. The length of the CDR3 is 13 residues. CDR1 is MNHEY, CDR2 SVGAGI, per germline. CDR3 nucleotides: TGTGCCAGCAGAGGGACAGGGTTTTACGAGCAGTACTTC. Translating it yields CASRGTGFYEQYF.

The rearrangement links TRBV7-7 to TRBJ2-7, with 7 bases identical to TRBD1. The V segment lost 5 bases and the J segment 5 bases; nucleotides outside the gene matches: 21. The CDR3 length is 18 residues. Germline V CDR1 and CDR2: SSHAT, FNYEAQ (reference sequence). The CDR3 region is CASSPTGEDAVARDEQYF. The CDR3 DNA sequence: TGTGCCAGCAGCCCCACAGGGGAAGACGCGGTAGCCCGCGACGAGCAGTACTTC.

The CDR3 spells CASLPEREAGELFF. Written as DNA, the CDR3 is TGTGCCAGCCTGCCTGAACGGGAAGCCGGGGAGCTGTTTTTT. This chain uses TRBV2 with TRBJ2-2, with D possibly matching TRBD2 (5 bases). In germline, CDR1 is SNHLY, CDR2 FYNNEI. V gave up 8 bases and J gave up 6 bases, with 16 bases separating them. CDR3 size: 14 residues.

The J gene is TRBJ2-3, the V gene TRBV19, with D perhaps matching TRBD2 (5 bases). Per the germline V gene, CDR1 is LNHDA and CDR2 is SQIVND (reference sequence). The CDR3 length is 14 residues. Trimming shortened V by 5 bases and J by 5 bases, and 14 bases separated the two germline ends. CDR3 sequence: CASSRLDEGDTQYF. The CDR3 DNA is TGTGCCAGTAGTCGACTCGACGAGGGAGATACGCAGTATTTT.

The chain is built from TRBV28 and TRBJ2-1; 10 nucleotides line up with TRBD2. Germline CDR1 MDHEN, CDR2 SYDVKM. CDR3 length equals 15 residues. Trimming at V came to 4 bases and at J to 6 bases, leaving 6 bases not matched to a gene. CDR3 amino acids: CASSSPAGGPNEQFF. The CDR3 DNA follows: TGTGCCAGCAGTTCCCCAGCGGGAGGGCCCAATGAGCAGTTCTTC.

This clone was found once. This chain joins TRBV27 and TRBJ2-5; D is ambiguous. From germline, CDR1 is MNHEY and CDR2 SMNVEV (reference sequence). This CDR3 is built from 12 residues. Deletions cut 3 bases from V and 6 bases from J, with 8 bases between. Written as DNA, the CDR3 is TGTGCCAGCAGTTTCATGGGCCAGACCCAGTACTTC. Translating it yields CASSFMGQTQYF.

The CDR3: CASSFLGANVLTF. The CDR3 bases are TGTGCCAGCAGTTTCCTTGGGGCCAACGTCCTGACTTTC. This sequence joins TRBV27 and TRBJ2-6; D not certain. The ends were cut back, 3 bases at V and 3 bases at J, with 3 bases in the middle. Germline CDR1 MNHEY, CDR2 SMNVEV (reference sequence). The CDR3 has 13 residues.

As for this clone: In the same sample, other DNA sequences code for this CDR3. This chain connects TRBV7-8 to TRBJ2-1; 13 bases agree with TRBD2. CDR1 is SGHVS and CDR2 is FQNEAQ in the germline V gene. J lost 4 bases, V lost 5 bases, and 2 bases had no gene match. The CDR3 length is 15 residues. The CDR3 DNA reads as TGTGCCAGCAGCCCGGGACTAGCGGGGTACAATGAGCAGTTCTTC. Residues: CASSPGLAGYNEQFF. Full variable domain (outside the CDR3, taken from reference TRBV7-8 and TRBJ2-1): GAGVSQSPRYKVAKRGQDVALRCDPISGHVSLFWYQQALGQGPEFLTYFQNEAQLDKSGLPSDRFFAERPEGSVSTLKIQRTQQEDSAVYLCASSPGLAGYNEQFFGPGTRLTVL.

As to this clone: In the same sample, other DNA sequences code for this CDR3. The chain carries TRBV30 and TRBJ2-7; the D gene is possibly TRBD2 (6 bases). Germline CDR1 GTSNPN, CDR2 SVGIG (reference sequence). The CDR3 consists of 14 residues. Trimming pared 3 bases from V and 0 bases from J, leaving 12 bases between. CDR3 protein: CAWRRGGTSYEQYF. The DNA for the CDR3 is TGTGCCTGGAGACGAGGCGGGACCTCCTACGAGCAGTACTTC.

The chain carries TRBV7-2 and TRBJ1-2; D gene unclear. V was cut by 1 base and J by 6 bases, with 9 bases left in between. CDR3 length: 13 residues. The germline V gene has CDR1 SGHTA and CDR2 FQGNSA. Here the CDR3 DNA reads TGTGCCAGCAGCTTAGGCCGGGAGGATGGCTACACCTTC. Protein sequence: CASSLGREDGYTF.

V gene TRBV5-6 combines with J gene TRBJ2-3; 10 positions match TRBD2. The CDR3 spans 16 residues. Trimming removed 2 bases from V and 3 bases from J; junction bases left unmatched: 6. Germline CDR1 reads SGHDT; CDR2 reads YYEEEE. This CDR3 reads CASSLSSGSVTDTQYF. The CDR3 DNA sequence: TGTGCCAGCAGCTTATCTAGCGGGAGTGTAACAGATACGCAGTATTTT.

In this sample, this clone turned up once. The CDR3 coding sequence is TGTGCCAGCAGGAGGGGGACAGGACCCTACAATGAGCAGTTCTTC. The encoded protein is CASRRGTGPYNEQFF. The chain uses TRBV2 and TRBJ2-1, with 8 bases matching TRBD1. Germline CDR1 SNHLY, CDR2 FYNNEI. There are 15 residues in the CDR3. The V segment lost 6 bases and the J segment 2 bases; nucleotides outside the gene matches: 6. Full variable domain (missing parts from reference TRBV2 and TRBJ2-1): EPEVTQTPSHQVTQMGQEVILRCVPISNHLYFYWYRQILGQKVEFLVSFYNNEISEKSEIFDDQFSVERPDGSNFTLKIRSTKLEDSAMYFCASRRGTGPYNEQFFGPGTRLTVL.

The chain is built from TRBV5-1 and TRBJ1-1; D is unresolved. This CDR3 comprises 12 residues. Germline V gene sequence: CDR1 SGHRS, CDR2 YFSETQ. V was cut by 3 bases and J by 4 bases, with 7 bases left in between. Here the CDR3 reads CASSSGGTEAFF. The DNA of the CDR3 is TGCGCCAGCAGCTCTGGAGGCACTGAAGCTTTCTTT.

V gene TRBV27 combines with J gene TRBJ2-1, with 8 bases lining up with TRBD1. V lost 5 bases and J lost 0; bases outside the gene matches: 3. This CDR3 is built from 15 residues. CDR1 and CDR2 from the germline V gene are MNHEY and SMNVEV (reference sequence). The CDR3 nucleotides read TGTGCCAGCAGTCCAGGGGGCAGCTCCTACAATGAGCAGTTCTTC. Its protein is CASSPGGSSYNEQFF.